These 21 T cell receptor beta chains originate from one sample sequenced in a study of pediatric ulcerative colitis. The assay was immunoSEQ multiplex PCR, and TCRdb's table has in-frame clones only and misses some. The sample shows 15,000 to 20,000 clones, approximately 80% of them seen only once. During colonoscopy, one to two rectal pinch biopsies were collected. The sequenced sample consisted of gut tissue. The origin of the receptors is a boy aged 5-17 years who was a control in a study of pediatric ulcerative colitis.

The chain carries TRBV18 and TRBJ2-7; 11 nucleotides align to TRBD1. CDR1 KGHSH and CDR2 LQKENI come from the germline V gene. There are 17 residues in the CDR3. The J segment lost 0 bases and the V segment lost 0 bases, leaving 4 bases of the junction unmatched. The CDR3 nucleotides are TGTGCCAGCTCACCACCAAGTGGGACAGGGGGCTCCTACGAGCAGTACTTC. It codes for CASSPPSGTGGSYEQYF.

This clone was found once. The V and J genes are TRBV19 and TRBJ1-5, with D perhaps TRBD1 (5 bases). Germline CDR1 is LNHDA and CDR2 is SQIVND (reference sequence). V gave up 5 bases and J gave up 11 bases, with 13 bases separating them. The CDR3 runs to 12 residues. CDR3 amino acids: CASSSGRRAQHF. In nucleotides, the CDR3 is TGTGCCAGTAGTTCAGGGAGGAGGGCCCAGCATTTT.

The J gene is TRBJ2-3, the V gene TRBV5-1; D possibly matches TRBD1 or TRBD2 (5 bases each). This CDR3 is 15 amino acids long. Per the germline V gene, CDR1 is SGHRS and CDR2 is YFSETQ. Deletions cut 2 bases from V and 0 bases from J, with 10 bases between. The CDR3 loop reads CASSFWDGSTDTQYF. CDR3 DNA sequence: TGCGCCAGCAGCTTTTGGGACGGTAGCACAGATACGCAGTATTTT. The full variable domain, completed using reference TRBV5-1 and TRBJ2-3, is KAGVTQTPRYLIKTRGQQVTLSCSPISGHRSVSWYQQTPGQGLQFLFEYFSETQRNKGNFPGRFSGRQFSNSRSEMNVSTLELGDSALYLCASSFWDGSTDTQYFGPGTRLTVL.

This clone was detected a few times. The chain carries TRBV27 and TRBJ2-1; D gene uncertain. V gave up 2 bases and J gave up 7 bases, with 15 bases separating them. Germline lookup yields CDR1 MNHEY and CDR2 SMNVEV (reference sequence). The CDR3 totals 15 residues. CDR3 DNA sequence: TGTGCCAGCAGTTTAATGTCTCGGGCCGGAAATGAGCAGTTCTTC. Its protein is CASSLMSRAGNEQFF.

CDR3 residues: CASSPETGNTEAFF. The CDR3 DNA is TGCGCCAGCAGCCCAGAGACAGGGAACACTGAAGCTTTCTTT. The V and J genes are TRBV5-1 and TRBJ1-1, with D possibly matching TRBD1 (6 bases). The germline V gene encodes CDR1 SGHRS and CDR2 YFSETQ. Trimming took 4 bases from V and 1 from J, leaving 11 bases between them. CDR3 length equals 14 residues. Variable domain in full (rest from reference TRBV5-1 and TRBJ1-1): KAGVTQTPRYLIKTRGQQVTLSCSPISGHRSVSWYQQTPGQGLQFLFEYFSETQRNKGNFPGRFSGRQFSNSRSEMNVSTLELGDSALYLCASSPETGNTEAFFGQGTRLTVV.

This sequence joins TRBV5-1 and TRBJ2-6; D may be TRBD1 (5 bases). Trimming removed 4 bases from V and 2 bases from J, with 13 bases in between. In germline, CDR1 is SGHRS, CDR2 YFSETQ. The CDR3 totals 16 residues. The CDR3 region is CASSVTGDAGANVLTF. DNA of the CDR3: TGCGCCAGCAGCGTTACAGGCGACGCTGGGGCCAACGTCCTGACTTTC.

This clone came up a few times. The rearrangement links TRBV5-1 to TRBJ1-2, with D maybe TRBD1 (5 bases). In germline, CDR1 is SGHRS, CDR2 YFSETQ. This CDR3 comprises 15 residues. The V and J ends lost 4 bases and 3 bases respectively, with 16 bases between them. The CDR3 here is CASSRGREFDYGYTF. Written as DNA, the CDR3 is TGCGCCAGCAGCCGGGGGAGGGAATTCGACTATGGCTACACCTTC. The whole variable domain, filled in from reference TRBV5-1 and TRBJ1-2, reads KAGVTQTPRYLIKTRGQQVTLSCSPISGHRSVSWYQQTPGQGLQFLFEYFSETQRNKGNFPGRFSGRQFSNSRSEMNVSTLELGDSALYLCASSRGREFDYGYTFGSGTRLTVV.

This clone was seen just once. The V call is TRBV9, the J call TRBJ2-7, with D possibly matching TRBD2 (6 bases). The CDR3 spans 15 residues. Germline lookup yields CDR1 SGDLS and CDR2 YYNGEE. V was shortened by 0 bases and J by 3 bases, with 13 bases between the two germline ends. The CDR3 reads CASSVAASVDYEQYF. CDR3 in DNA: TGTGCCAGCAGCGTAGCGGCTAGCGTCGACTACGAGCAGTACTTC. The full variable domain, its missing parts supplied by reference TRBV9 and TRBJ2-7, is DSGVTQTPKHLITATGQRVTLRCSPRSGDLSVYWYQQSLDQGLQFLIQYYNGEERAKGNILERFSAQQFPDLHSELNLSSLELGDSALYFCASSVAASVDYEQYFGPGTRLTVT.

V is TRBV6-1 and J is TRBJ1-4; possibly TRBD1 for D (5 bases). The V end was cut by 4 bases, the J end by 8 bases, with 14 bases between. Germline V gene sequence: CDR1 MNHNS, CDR2 SASEGT. The CDR3 contains 14 residues. CDR3: CASSGRSGGEKLFF. DNA for the CDR3: TGTGCCAGCAGTGGGAGGTCGGGGGGAGAAAAACTGTTTTTT.

This clone was detected a few times. The V and J genes are TRBV5-1 and TRBJ1-4; the match to TRBD1 covers 8 bases. The V and J ends lost 4 bases and 7 bases, in that order; junction bases with no gene match: 6. Germline CDR1 is SGHRS and CDR2 is YFSETQ. The CDR3 runs 14 residues. The CDR3 DNA is TGCGCCAGCAGCCAGGACAGGGCGCCTGAAAAACTGTTTTTT. Protein product: CASSQDRAPEKLFF.

The genes are TRBV6-5 and TRBJ1-4; no reliable D call. V lost 5 bases and J lost 2, with 12 bases in between. In germline, CDR1 is MNHEY, CDR2 SVGAGI. There are 15 residues in the CDR3. CDR3 amino acids: CASSARVATNEKLFF. The CDR3 DNA follows: TGTGCCAGCAGTGCGAGGGTGGCGACTAATGAAAAACTGTTTTTT.

V and J are TRBV19 and TRBJ1-2; no clear D gene. V was clipped by 5 bases and J by 9 bases, with 16 bases between them. Germline V gene lookup returns CDR1 LNHDA and CDR2 SQIVND (reference sequence). There are 13 residues in the CDR3. In DNA form, the CDR3 reads TGTGCCAGTAGTCCGACGGACGGTTCTAGCTACACCTTC. Translated: CASSPTDGSSYTF.

The chain has TRBV18 and TRBJ1-5; no definite D call. The CDR3 extends over 14 amino acids. V lost 0 bases and J lost 8, with 11 bases in between. Germline V CDR1 and CDR2: KGHSH, LQKENI. CDR3 DNA sequence: TGTGCCAGCTCACCACCGGAATTACGAAAGCCCCAGCATTTT. Its translation: CASSPPELRKPQHF.

V is TRBV27 and J is TRBJ2-7; TRBD2 might be the D (6 bases). Germline assignment: CDR1 MNHEY and CDR2 SMNVEV (reference sequence). Trimming took 6 bases from V and 2 from J, leaving 14 bases between them. The CDR3 covers 14 residues. The CDR3 spells CASRRDFTAYEQYF. CDR3 nucleotide sequence: TGTGCCAGCAGGAGGGACTTCACAGCCTACGAGCAGTACTTC.

The gene calls are TRBV7-9 and TRBJ2-2; no clear D gene. The CDR3 has 14 residues. V was clipped by 5 bases and J by 5 bases, with 12 bases between them. From germline, CDR1 is SEHNR and CDR2 FQNEAQ (reference sequence). CDR3: CASSPGTGTGELFF. The CDR3 DNA reads TGTGCCAGCAGCCCGGGTACCGGGACCGGGGAGCTGTTTTTT.

This sequence joins TRBV7-8 and TRBJ2-3, with 10 bases aligning to TRBD2. The CDR3 consists of 15 residues. The J segment lost 7 bases and the V segment lost 5 bases, leaving 9 bases of the junction unmatched. Germline lookup yields CDR1 SGHVS and CDR2 FQNEAQ. The CDR3 sequence is CASSGRGLAVNTQYF. The CDR3 DNA sequence: TGTGCCAGCAGCGGACGCGGACTAGCGGTTAATACGCAGTATTTT.

This chain links TRBV6-5 with TRBJ2-1; TRBD2 might be the D (5 bases). CDR1 and CDR2 (germline): MNHEY, SVGAGI. V lost 4 bases and J 8 bases, leaving 6 bases between the germline ends. There are 11 residues in the CDR3. Written as DNA, the CDR3 is TGTGCCAGCAGTTGGGAGTATGAGCAGTTCTTC. Translated: CASSWEYEQFF.

This chain joins TRBV5-1 and TRBJ1-6; 7 bases fit TRBD1. V was pared by 5 bases and J by 6 bases, with 2 bases of the junction left unmatched. CDR1 is SGHRS and CDR2 is YFSETQ in the germline V gene. The CDR3 has 13 amino acids. CDR3 protein: CASRRDSNSPLHF. The CDR3 nucleotides read TGCGCCAGCAGAAGGGACAGTAATTCACCCCTCCACTTT. Full variable domain (outside the CDR3, taken from reference TRBV5-1 and TRBJ1-6): KAGVTQTPRYLIKTRGQQVTLSCSPISGHRSVSWYQQTPGQGLQFLFEYFSETQRNKGNFPGRFSGRQFSNSRSEMNVSTLELGDSALYLCASRRDSNSPLHFGNGTRLTVT.

The V call is TRBV28, the J call TRBJ1-4; perhaps TRBD1 as D (6 bases). The CDR3 has 14 residues. Germline V gene lookup returns CDR1 MDHEN and CDR2 SYDVKM. Trimming removed 6 bases from V and 2 bases from J, with 10 bases in between. This CDR3 is CASRLTGTNEKLFF. CDR3 DNA: TGTGCCAGCAGACTTACAGGGACTAATGAAAAACTGTTTTTT.

The V gene is TRBV29-1, the J gene TRBJ2-2; D is unclear. The V gene's germline CDR1 is SQVTM and CDR2 ANQGSEA. The CDR3 spans 12 residues. With 2 bases removed from V and 3 bases from J, the gap between germline ends came to 4 bases. The DNA of the CDR3 is TGCAGCGTTGAACAGGACACCGGGGAGCTGTTTTTT. This codes for CSVEQDTGELFF.

The V gene is TRBV28, the J gene TRBJ2-7; 11 bases are a match to TRBD2. J gave up 4 bases and V 4 bases, and 21 bases lay outside the gene matches. CDR3 length: 20 amino acids. Germline values: CDR1 MDHEN, CDR2 SYDVKM. CDR3 in amino acids: CASSSITGDGQLAGVYEQYF. The DNA of the CDR3 is TGTGCCAGCAGTTCCATAACAGGGGACGGCCAACTAGCGGGAGTTTACGAGCAGTACTTC.